This record looks at one TCR beta chain sequence and its context. Its target is not known. This table comes from immunoSEQ multiplex PCR, and its TCRdb copy is limited to in-frame clones, with some not included. The data show 40,000 to 55,000 clones, over 65% seen once. This specimen comes from a study of T cell clones after liver transplantation. Across the study: Liver transplant recipients had immunosuppression withdrawal attempted within 2 years. Patients counted as tolerant after at least one year off all immunosuppression, enzymes not exceeding twice normal. Overall study results and limits: Graft donor-reactive T cells may have migrated into the graft rather than being deleted.

J gave up 2 bases and V 6 bases, and 5 bases lay outside the gene matches. The V gene's germline CDR1 is SGHTA and CDR2 FQGNSA. This CDR3 contains 14 residues. V is TRBV7-2 and J is TRBJ1-2; TRBD1 aligns across 8 bases. The TCR sequence derives from a human patient who received a liver transplant. Some T cells may be graft donor cells. This specimen was CD4+ T cells from blood, taken 54 months after liver transplant. The CDR3 loop is CASSQNRGNYGYTF. DNA for the CDR3: TGTGCCAGCAGTCAGAACAGGGGGAACTATGGCTACACCTTC. Looking up the rest from reference TRBV7-2 and TRBJ1-2 gives the full variable domain: GAGVSQSPSNKVTEKGKDVELRCDPISGHTALYWYRQSLGQGLEFLIYFQGNSAPDKSGLPSDRFSAERTGGSVSTLTIQRTQQEDSAVYLCASSQNRGNYGYTFGSGTRLTVV.